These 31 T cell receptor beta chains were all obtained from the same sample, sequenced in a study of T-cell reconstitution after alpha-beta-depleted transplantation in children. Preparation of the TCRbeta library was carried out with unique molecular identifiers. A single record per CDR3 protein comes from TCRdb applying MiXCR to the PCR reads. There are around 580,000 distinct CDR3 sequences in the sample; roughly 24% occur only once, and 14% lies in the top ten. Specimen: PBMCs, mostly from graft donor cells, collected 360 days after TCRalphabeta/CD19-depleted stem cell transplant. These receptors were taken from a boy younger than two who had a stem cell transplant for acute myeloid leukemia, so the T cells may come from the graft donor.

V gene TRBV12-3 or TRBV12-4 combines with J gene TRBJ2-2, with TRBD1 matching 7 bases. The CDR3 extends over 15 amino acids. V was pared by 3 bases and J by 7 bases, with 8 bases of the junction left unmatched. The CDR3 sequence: CASSLTGRVVGELFF. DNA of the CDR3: TGTGCCAGCAGTTTGACAGGGAGAGTTGTCGGGGAGCTGTTTTTT.

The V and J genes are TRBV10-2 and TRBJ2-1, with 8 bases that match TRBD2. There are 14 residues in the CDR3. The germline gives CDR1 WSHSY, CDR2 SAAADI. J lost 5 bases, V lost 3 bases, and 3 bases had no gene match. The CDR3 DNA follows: TGCGCCAGCAGTGAAGCGGGAGCCCACAATGAGCAGTTCTTC. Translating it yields CASSEAGAHNEQFF.

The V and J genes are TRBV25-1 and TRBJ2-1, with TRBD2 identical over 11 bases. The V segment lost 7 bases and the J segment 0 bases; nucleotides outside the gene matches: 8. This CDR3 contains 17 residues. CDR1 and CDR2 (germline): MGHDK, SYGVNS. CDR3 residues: CASTSSGRYSSYNEQFF. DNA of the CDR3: TGTGCCAGCACTTCTAGCGGGAGGTACAGCTCCTACAATGAGCAGTTCTTC.

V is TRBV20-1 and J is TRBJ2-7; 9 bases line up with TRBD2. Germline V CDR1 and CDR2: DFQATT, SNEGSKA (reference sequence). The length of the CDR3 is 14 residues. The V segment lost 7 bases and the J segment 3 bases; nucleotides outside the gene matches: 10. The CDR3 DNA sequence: TGCAGTGTCGCGGGGGGGAATACAGGCTACGAGCAGTACGTC. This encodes CSVAGGNTGYEQYV.

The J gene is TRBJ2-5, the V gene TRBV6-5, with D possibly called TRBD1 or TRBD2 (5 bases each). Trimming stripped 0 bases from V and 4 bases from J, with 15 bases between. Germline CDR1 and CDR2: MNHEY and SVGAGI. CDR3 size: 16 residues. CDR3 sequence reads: CASSYSPLGVVETQYF. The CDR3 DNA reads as TGTGCCAGCAGTTACTCACCATTGGGGGTGGTAGAGACCCAGTACTTC.

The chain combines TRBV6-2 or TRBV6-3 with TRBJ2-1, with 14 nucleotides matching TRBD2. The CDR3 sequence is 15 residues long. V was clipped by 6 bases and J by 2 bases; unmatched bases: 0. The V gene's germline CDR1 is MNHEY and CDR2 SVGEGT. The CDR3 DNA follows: TGTGCCAGCAGGACTAGCGGGGGGGCCTACAATGAGCAGTTCTTC. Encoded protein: CASRTSGGAYNEQFF.

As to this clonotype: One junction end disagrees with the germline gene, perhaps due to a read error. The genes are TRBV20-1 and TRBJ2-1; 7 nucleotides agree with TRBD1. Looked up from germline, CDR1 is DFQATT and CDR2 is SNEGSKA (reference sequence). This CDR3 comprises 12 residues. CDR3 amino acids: CSPRGPSGEQFF. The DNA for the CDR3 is TGCAGTCCTAGGGGGCCCTCGGGGGAGCAGTTCTTC.

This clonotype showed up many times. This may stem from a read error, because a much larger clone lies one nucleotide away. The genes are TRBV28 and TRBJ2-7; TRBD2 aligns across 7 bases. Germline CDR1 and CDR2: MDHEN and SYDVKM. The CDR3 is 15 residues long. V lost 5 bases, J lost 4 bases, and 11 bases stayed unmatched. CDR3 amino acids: CASSIRLGGGYEQYF. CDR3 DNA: TGTGCCAGCAGTATCCGATTGGGCGGGGGTTACGAGCAGTACTTC.

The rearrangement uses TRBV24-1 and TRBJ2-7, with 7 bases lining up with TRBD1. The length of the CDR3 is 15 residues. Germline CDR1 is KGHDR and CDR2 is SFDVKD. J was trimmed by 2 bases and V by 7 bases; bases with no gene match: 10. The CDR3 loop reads CATRPWTGHTYEQYF. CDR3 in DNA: TGTGCCACCAGACCCTGGACAGGTCATACCTACGAGCAGTACTTC.

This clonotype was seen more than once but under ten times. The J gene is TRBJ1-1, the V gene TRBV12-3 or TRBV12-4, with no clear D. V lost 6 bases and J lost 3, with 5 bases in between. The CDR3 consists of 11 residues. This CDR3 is CASRLDTEAFF. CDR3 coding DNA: TGTGCCAGCAGACTAGACACTGAAGCTTTCTTT.

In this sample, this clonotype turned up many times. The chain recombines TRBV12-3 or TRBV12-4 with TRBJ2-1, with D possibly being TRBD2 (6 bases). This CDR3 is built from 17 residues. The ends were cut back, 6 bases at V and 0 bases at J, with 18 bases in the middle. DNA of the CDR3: TGTGCCAGCAGCCTTGGTCGGGGGTTGATCTCCTACAATGAGCAGTTCTTC. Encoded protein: CASSLGRGLISYNEQFF.

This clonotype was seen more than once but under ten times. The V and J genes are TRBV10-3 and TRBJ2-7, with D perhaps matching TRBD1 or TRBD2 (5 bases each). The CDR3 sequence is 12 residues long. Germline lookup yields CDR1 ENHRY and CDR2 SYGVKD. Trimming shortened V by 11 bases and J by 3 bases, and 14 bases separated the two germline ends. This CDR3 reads CAAGTNLYEQYV. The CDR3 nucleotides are TGTGCCGCAGGGACCAACCTCTACGAGCAGTACGTC.

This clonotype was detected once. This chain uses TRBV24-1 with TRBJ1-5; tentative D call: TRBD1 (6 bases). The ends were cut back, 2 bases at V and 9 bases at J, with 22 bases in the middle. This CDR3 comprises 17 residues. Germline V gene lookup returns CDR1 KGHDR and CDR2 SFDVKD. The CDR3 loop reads CATSDSVPGQSAGPQHF. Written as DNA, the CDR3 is TGTGCCACCAGTGATTCCGTTCCCGGACAGTCTGCGGGGCCCCAGCATTTT.

CDR3 region: CSAAGAGAVGDTQYF. The CDR3 nucleotides are TGCAGTGCAGCCGGAGCGGGGGCAGTCGGGGATACGCAGTATTTT. The chain combines TRBV20-1 with TRBJ2-3; TRBD2 aligns across 8 bases. In germline, CDR1 is DFQATT, CDR2 SNEGSKA (reference sequence). The CDR3 totals 15 residues. V shed 6 bases, J shed 6 bases, and the junction held 14 bases outside the gene matches.

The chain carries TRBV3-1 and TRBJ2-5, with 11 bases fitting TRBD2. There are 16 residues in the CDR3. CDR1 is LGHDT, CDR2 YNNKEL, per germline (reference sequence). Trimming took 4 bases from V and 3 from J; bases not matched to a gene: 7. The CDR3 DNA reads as TGTGCCAGCAGCCGGCTAGCGGGGGGTTTCGAAGAGACCCAGTACTTC. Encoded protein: CASSRLAGGFEETQYF.

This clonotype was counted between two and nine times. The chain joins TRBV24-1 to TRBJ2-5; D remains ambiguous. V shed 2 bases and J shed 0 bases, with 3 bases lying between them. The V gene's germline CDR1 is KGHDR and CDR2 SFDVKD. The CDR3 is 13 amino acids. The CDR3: CATSDWDQETQYF. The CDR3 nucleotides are TGTGCCACCAGTGATTGGGACCAAGAGACCCAGTACTTC.

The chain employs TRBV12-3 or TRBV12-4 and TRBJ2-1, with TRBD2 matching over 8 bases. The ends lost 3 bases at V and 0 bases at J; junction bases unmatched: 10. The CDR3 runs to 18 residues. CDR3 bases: TGTGCCAGCAGTTTGTCAGGACTAGCCGACACCTCCTACAATGAGCAGTTCTTC. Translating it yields CASSLSGLADTSYNEQFF.

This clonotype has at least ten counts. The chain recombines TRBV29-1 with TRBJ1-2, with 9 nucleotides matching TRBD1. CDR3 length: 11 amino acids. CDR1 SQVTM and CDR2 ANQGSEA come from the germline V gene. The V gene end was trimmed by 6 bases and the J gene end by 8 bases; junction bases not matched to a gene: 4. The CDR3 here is CSVGTGMGYTF. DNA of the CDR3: TGCAGCGTCGGGACAGGGATGGGCTACACCTTC.

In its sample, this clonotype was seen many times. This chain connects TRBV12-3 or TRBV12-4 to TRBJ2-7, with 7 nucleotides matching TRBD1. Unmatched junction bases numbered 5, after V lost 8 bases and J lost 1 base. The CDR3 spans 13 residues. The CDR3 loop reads CASLRQGSYEQYF. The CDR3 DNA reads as TGTGCCAGCCTTCGACAGGGATCCTACGAGCAGTACTTC.

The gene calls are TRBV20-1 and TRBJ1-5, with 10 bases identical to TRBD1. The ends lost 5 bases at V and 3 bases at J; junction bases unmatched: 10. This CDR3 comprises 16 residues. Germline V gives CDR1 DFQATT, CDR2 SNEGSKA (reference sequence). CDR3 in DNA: TGCAGTGCTGTCCCGGCCGGGACAGGGGCCAATCAGCCCCAGCATTTT. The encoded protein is CSAVPAGTGANQPQHF.

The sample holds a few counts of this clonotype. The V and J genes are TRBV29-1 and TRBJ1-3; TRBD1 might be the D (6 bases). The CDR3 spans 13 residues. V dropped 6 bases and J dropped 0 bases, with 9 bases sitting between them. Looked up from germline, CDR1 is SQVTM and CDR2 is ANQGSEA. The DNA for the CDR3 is TGCAGCGTACGGACAGTCTCTGGAAACACCATATATTTT. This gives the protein CSVRTVSGNTIYF.

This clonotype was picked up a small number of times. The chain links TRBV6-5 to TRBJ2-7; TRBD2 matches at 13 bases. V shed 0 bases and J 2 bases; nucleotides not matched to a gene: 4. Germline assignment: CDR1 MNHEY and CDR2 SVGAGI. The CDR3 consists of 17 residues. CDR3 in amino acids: CASSYSDGLAGAYEQYF. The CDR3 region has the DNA TGTGCCAGCAGTTACTCAGATGGACTAGCGGGGGCCTACGAGCAGTACTTC.

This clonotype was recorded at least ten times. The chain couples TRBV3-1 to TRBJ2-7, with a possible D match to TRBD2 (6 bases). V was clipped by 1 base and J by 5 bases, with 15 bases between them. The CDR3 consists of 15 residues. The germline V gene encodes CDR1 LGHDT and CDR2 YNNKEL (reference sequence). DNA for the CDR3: TGTGCCAGCAGCCAAGGCTTCGGGACTCCCCACGAGCAGTACTTC. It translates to CASSQGFGTPHEQYF.

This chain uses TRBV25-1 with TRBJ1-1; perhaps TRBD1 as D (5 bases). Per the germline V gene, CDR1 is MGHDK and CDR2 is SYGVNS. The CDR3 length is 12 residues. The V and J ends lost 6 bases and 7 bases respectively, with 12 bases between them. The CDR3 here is CASRGWTIEAFF. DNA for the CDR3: TGTGCCAGCAGGGGGTGGACAATTGAAGCTTTCTTT.

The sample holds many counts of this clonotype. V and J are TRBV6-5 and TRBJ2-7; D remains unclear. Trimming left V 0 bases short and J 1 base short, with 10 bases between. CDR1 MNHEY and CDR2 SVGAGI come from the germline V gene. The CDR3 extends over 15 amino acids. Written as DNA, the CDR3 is TGTGCCAGCAGTTACTCAGGGATTATATCCTACGAGCAGTACTTC. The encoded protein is CASSYSGIISYEQYF.

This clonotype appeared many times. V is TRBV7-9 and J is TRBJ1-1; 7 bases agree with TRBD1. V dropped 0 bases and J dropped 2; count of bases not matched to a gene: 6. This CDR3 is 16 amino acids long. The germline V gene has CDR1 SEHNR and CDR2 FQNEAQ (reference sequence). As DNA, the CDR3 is TGTGCCAGCAGCTTAGCTTACAGGGGCCGTAACACTGAAGCTTTCTTT. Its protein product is CASSLAYRGRNTEAFF.

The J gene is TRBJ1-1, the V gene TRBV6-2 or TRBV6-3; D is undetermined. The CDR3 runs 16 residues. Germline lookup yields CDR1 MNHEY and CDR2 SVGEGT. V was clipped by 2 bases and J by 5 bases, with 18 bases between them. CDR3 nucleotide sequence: TGTGCCAGCAGTTACGGTCCGGGAATGGATGGTACTGAAGCTTTCTTT. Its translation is CASSYGPGMDGTEAFF.

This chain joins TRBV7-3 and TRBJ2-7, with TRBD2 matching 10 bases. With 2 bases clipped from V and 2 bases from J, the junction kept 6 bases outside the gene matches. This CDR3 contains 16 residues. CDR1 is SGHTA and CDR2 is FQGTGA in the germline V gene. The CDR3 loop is CASSLDLAGEPYEQYF. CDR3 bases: TGTGCCAGCAGCTTAGATCTAGCGGGGGAACCCTACGAGCAGTACTTC. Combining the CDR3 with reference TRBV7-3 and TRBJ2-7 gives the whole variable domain GAGVSQTPSNKVTEKGKYVELRCDPISGHTALYWYRQSLGQGPEFLIYFQGTGAADDSGLPNDRFFAVRPEGSVSTLKIQRTERGDSAVYLCASSLDLAGEPYEQYFGPGTRLTVT.

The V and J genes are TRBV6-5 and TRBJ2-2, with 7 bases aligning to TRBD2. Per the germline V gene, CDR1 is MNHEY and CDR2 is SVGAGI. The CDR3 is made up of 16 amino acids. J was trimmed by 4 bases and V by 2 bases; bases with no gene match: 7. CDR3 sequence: CASSYTSALATGELFF. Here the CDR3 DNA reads TGTGCCAGCAGTTACACTAGCGCCCTCGCCACCGGGGAGCTGTTTTTT.

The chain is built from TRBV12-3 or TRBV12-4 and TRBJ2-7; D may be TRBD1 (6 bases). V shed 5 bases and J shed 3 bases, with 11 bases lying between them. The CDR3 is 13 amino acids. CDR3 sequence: CASSPPTGYEQYF. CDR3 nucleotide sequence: TGTGCCAGCAGTCCCCCGACAGGCTACGAGCAGTACTTC.

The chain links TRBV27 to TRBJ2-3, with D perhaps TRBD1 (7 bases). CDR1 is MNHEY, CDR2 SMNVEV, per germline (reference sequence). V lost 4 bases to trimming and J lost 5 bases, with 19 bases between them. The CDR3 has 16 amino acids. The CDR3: CASSSLGGTDRDTQYF. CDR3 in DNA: TGTGCCAGCAGTTCCCTTGGGGGGACAGATAGAGATACGCAGTATTTT.